Given below is one TCR beta chain in context. The sample originates from a study of blood T cell repertoires in COVID-19. The overall study: Acute and convalescent COVID-19 samples came from the United States, Italy and Spain.

J gave up 1 base and V 7 bases, and 11 bases lay outside the gene matches. The V gene's germline CDR1 is SGHVS and CDR2 FQNEAQ. This CDR3 is built from 17 residues. The authors' processing: Reference gene primer amplification yielded estimated nucleated cell counts. Sequencing used immunoSEQ multiplex PCR; TCRdb keeps in-frame clones, though not all of them. The V and J calls and clone size were taken over from that table, and D and trimming were inferred from the DNA. Of about 200,000 clones listed, roughly 87% are singletons. V and J are TRBV7-8 and TRBJ2-1, with 9 nucleotides matching TRBD2. What was sequenced was peripheral blood. The clonotype was recovered from a man in his forties with active or convalescent COVID-19. The chain's CDR3 is CASKKGASGVSYNEQFF. The CDR3 DNA reads as TGTGCCAGCAAAAAAGGGGCTAGCGGGGTTTCCTACAATGAGCAGTTCTTC.